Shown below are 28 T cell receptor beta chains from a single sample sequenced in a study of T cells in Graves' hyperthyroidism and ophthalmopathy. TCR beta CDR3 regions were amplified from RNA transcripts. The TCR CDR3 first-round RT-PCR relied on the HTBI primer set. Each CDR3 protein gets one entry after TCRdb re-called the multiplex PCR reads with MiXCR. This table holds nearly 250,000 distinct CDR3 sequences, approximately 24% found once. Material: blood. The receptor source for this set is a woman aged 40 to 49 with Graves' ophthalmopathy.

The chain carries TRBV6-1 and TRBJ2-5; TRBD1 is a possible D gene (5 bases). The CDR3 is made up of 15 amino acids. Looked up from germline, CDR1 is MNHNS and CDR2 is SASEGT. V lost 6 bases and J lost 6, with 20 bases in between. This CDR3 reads CASRPDSGAIKTQYF. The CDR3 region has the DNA TGTGCCAGCAGGCCTGACAGTGGCGCGATCAAGACCCAGTACTTC.

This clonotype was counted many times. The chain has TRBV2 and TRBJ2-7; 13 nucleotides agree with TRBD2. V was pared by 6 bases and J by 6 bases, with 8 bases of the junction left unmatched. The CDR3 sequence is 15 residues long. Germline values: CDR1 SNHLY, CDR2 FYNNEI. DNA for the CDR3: TGTGCCAGCAGGGACACTAGCGGGAGGGTCTTCGAGCAGTACTTC. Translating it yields CASRDTSGRVFEQYF.

The CDR3 region has the DNA TGTGCTAGTGGTTTGAAGGGGAACACTGAAGCTTTCTTT. This encodes CASGLKGNTEAFF. The V and J genes are TRBV12-5 and TRBJ1-1; unclear D gene. Trimming took 2 bases from V and 1 from J, leaving 5 bases between them. Per germline, CDR1 LGHNT and CDR2 FRNRAP. This CDR3 has 13 residues.

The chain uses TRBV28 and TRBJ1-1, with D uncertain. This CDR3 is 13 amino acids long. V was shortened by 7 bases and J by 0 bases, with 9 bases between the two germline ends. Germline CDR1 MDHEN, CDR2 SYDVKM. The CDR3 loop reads CASNGNMNTEAFF. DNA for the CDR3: TGTGCCAGCAACGGAAACATGAACACTGAAGCTTTCTTT.

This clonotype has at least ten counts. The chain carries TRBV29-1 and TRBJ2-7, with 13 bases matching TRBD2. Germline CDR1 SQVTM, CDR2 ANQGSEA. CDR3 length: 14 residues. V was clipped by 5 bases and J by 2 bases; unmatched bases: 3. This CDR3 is CSVQLAGGPYEQYF. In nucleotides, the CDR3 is TGCAGCGTTCAACTAGCGGGAGGGCCCTACGAGCAGTACTTC.

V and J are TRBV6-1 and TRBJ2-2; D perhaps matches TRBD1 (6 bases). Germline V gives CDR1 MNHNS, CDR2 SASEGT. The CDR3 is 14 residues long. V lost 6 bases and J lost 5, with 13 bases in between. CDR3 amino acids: CASRASQGTGELFF. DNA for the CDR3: TGTGCCAGCAGGGCCTCACAGGGAACCGGGGAGCTGTTTTTT.

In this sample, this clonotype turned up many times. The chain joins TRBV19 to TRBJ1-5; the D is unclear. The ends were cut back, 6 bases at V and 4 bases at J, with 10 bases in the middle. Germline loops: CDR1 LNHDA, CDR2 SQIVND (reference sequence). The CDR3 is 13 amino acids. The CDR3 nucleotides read TGTGCCAGTAGCACATCCGGGAATCAGCCCCAGCATTTT. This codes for CASSTSGNQPQHF.

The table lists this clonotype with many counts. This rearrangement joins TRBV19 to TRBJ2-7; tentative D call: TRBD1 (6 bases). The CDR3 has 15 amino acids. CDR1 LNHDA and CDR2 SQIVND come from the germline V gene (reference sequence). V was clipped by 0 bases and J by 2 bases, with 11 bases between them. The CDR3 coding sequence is TGTGCCAGTAGTATAGATTCCAGGGGAGCCTACGAGCAGTACTTC. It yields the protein CASSIDSRGAYEQYF.

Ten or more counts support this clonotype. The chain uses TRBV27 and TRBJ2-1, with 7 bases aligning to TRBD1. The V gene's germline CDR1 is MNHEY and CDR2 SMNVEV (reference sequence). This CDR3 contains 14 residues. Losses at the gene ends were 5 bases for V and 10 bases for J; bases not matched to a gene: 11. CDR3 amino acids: CASSTDRSLGEQFF. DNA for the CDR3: TGTGCCAGCAGTACGGACAGGTCCTTGGGGGAGCAGTTCTTC.

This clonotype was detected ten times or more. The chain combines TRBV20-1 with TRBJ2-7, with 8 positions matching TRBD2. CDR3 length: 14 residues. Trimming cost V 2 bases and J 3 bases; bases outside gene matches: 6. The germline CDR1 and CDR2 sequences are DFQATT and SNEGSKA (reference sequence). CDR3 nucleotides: TGCAGTGCTAGATCCGGGACTAGGAGCTACGAGCAGTACTTC. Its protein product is CSARSGTRSYEQYF.

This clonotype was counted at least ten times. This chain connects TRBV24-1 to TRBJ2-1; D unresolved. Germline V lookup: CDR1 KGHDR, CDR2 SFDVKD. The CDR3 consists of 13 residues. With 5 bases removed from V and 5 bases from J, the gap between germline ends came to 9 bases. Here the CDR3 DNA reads TGTGCCACCAGTGTTTCCCGGAACAATGAGCAGTTCTTC. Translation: CATSVSRNNEQFF.

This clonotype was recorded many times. The CDR3 spells CASRSDPWGTEAFF. The CDR3 DNA reads as TGTGCCAGCAGATCCGACCCTTGGGGGACTGAAGCTTTCTTT. This chain joins TRBV6-1 and TRBJ1-1; possible D gene TRBD1, 5 bases. Germline V gene data show CDR1 as MNHNS and CDR2 as SASEGT. V was clipped by 6 bases and J by 5 bases, with 16 bases between them. This CDR3 comprises 14 residues.

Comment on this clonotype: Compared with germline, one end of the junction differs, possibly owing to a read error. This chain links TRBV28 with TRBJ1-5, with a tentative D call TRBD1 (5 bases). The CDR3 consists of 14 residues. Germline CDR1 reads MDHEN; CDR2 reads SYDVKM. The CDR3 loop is CTSTRGRDNQPQHF. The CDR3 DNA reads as TGTACCAGCACCCGGGGCAGGGACAATCAGCCCCAGCATTTT.

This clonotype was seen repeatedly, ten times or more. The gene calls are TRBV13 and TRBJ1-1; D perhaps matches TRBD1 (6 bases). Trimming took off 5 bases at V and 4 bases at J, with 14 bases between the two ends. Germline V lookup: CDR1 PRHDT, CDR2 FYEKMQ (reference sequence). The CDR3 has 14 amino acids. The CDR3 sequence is CASSAAGGGTEAFF. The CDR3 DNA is TGTGCCAGCAGCGCGGCCGGGGGCGGCACTGAAGCTTTCTTT.

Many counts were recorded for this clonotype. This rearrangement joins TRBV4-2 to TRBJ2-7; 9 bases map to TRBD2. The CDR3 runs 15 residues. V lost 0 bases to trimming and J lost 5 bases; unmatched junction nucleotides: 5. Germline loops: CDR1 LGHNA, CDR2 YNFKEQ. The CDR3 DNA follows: TGTGCCAGCAGCCAAGATGCGGGAGGGCCTAACGAGCAGTACTTC. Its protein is CASSQDAGGPNEQYF.

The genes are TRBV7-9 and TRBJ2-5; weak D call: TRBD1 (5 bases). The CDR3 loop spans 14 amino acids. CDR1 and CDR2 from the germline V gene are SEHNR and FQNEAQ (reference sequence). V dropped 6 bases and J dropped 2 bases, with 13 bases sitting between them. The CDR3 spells CASSTGLIQETQYF. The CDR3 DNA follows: TGTGCCAGCAGTACAGGATTGATACAAGAGACCCAGTACTTC. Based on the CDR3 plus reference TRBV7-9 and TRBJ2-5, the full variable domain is DTGVSQNPRHKITKRGQNVTFRCDPISEHNRLYWYRQTLGQGPEFLTYFQNEAQLEKSRLLSDRFSAERPKGSFSTLEIQRTEQGDSAMYLCASSTGLIQETQYFGPGTRLLVL.

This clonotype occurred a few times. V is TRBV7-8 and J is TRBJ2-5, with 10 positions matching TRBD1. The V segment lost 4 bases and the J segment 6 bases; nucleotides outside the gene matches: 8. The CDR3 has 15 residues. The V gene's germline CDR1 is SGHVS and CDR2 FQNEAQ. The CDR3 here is CASSYSRDRGKTQYF. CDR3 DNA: TGTGCCAGCAGCTACTCCCGGGACAGGGGAAAGACCCAGTACTTC.

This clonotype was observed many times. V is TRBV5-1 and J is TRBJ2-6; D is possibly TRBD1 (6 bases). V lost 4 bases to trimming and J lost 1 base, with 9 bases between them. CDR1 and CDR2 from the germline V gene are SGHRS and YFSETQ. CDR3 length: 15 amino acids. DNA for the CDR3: TGCGCCAGCAGCCCGCAGGGGTCTGGGGCCAACGTCCTGACTTTC. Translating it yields CASSPQGSGANVLTF.

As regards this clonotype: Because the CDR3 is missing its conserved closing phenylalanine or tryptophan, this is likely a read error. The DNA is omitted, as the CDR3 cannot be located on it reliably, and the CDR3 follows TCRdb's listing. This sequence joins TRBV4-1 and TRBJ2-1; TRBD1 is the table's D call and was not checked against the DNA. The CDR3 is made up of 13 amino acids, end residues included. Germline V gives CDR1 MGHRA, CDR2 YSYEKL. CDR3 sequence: CASSPGQGLFRFL.

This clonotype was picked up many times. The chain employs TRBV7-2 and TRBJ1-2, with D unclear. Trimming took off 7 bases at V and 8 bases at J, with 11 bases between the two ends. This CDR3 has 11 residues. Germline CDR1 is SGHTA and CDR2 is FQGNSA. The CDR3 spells CASTRAGGYTF. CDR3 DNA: TGTGCCAGCACCCGGGCGGGAGGCTACACCTTC. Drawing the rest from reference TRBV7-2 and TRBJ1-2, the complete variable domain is GAGVSQSPSNKVTEKGKDVELRCDPISGHTALYWYRQSLGQGLEFLIYFQGNSAPDKSGLPSDRFSAERTGGSVSTLTIQRTQQEDSAVYLCASTRAGGYTFGSGTRLTVV.

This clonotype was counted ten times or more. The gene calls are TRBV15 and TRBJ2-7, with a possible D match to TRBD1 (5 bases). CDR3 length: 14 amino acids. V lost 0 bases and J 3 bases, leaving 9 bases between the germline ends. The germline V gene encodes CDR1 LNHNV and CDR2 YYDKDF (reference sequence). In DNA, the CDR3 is TGTGCCACCAGCAGAGATAGGGGTGGCTACGAGCAGTACTTC. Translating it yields CATSRDRGGYEQYF.

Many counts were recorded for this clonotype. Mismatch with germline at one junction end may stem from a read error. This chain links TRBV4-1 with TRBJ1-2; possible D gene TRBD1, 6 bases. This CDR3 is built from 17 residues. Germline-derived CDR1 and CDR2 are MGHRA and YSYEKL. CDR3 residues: CASSQEGGSGNNYRYTF. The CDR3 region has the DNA TGCGCCAGCAGCCAAGAAGGGGGTTCCGGAAACAACTATCGCTACACCTTC.

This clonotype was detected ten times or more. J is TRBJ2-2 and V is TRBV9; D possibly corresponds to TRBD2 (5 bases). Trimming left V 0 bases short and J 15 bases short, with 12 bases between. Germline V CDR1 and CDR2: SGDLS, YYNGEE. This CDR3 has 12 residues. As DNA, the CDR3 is TGTGCCAGCAGCGTAGAATCGGGGATAATGTTTTTT. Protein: CASSVESGIMFF.

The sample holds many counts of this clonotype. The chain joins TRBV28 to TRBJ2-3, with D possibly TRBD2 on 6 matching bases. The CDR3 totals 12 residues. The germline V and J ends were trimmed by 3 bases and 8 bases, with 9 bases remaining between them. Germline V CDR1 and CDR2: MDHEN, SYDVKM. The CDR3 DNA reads TGTGCCAGCAGTTTGGCACTAGCTACGCAGTATTTT. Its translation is CASSLALATQYF.

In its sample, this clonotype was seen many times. CDR3: CASSQRAAYEQYF. CDR3 in DNA: TGTGCCAGCAGCCAAAGGGCCGCCTACGAGCAGTACTTC. This rearrangement joins TRBV3-1 to TRBJ2-7; D not resolved. Trimming shortened V by 2 bases and J by 2 bases, and 7 bases separated the two germline ends. CDR1 is LGHDT and CDR2 is YNNKEL in the germline V gene (reference sequence). The CDR3 runs to 13 residues.

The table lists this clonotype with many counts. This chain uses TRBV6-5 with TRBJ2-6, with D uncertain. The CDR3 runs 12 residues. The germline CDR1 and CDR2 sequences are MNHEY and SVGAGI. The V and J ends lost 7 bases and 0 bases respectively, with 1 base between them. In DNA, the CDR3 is TGTGCCAGCACCTCTGGGGCCAACGTCCTGACTTTC. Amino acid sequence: CASTSGANVLTF.

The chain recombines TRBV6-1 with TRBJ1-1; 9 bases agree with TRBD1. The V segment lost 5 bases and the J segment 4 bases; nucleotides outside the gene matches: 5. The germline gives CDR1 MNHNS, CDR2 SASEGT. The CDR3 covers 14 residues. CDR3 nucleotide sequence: TGTGCCAGCAGTCCAAGGACAGGGGTCACTGAAGCTTTCTTT. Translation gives CASSPRTGVTEAFF.

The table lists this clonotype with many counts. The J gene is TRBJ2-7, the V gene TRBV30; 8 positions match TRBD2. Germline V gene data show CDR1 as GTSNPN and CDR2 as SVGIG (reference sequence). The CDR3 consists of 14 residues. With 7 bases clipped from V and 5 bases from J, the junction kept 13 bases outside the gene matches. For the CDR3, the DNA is TGTGCCTTCGGGGGGGGCGGGAGTTCCCACGAGCAGTACTTC. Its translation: CAFGGGGSSHEQYF. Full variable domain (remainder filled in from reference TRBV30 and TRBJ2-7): SQTIHQWPATLVQPVGSPLSLECTVEGTSNPNLYWYRQAAGRGLQLLFYSVGIGQISSEVPQNLSASRPQDRQFILSSKKLLLSDSGFYLCAFGGGGSSHEQYFGPGTRLTVT.